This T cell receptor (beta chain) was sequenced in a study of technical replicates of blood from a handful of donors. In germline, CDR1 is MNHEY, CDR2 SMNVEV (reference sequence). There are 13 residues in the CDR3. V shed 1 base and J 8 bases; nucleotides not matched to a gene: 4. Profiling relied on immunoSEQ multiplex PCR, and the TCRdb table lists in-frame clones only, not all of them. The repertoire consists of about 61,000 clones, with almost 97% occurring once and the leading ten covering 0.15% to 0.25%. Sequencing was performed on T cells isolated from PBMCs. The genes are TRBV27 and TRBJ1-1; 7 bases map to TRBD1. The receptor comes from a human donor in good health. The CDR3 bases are TGTGCCAGCAGTTTATGGGTGGGACAGGAAGCTTTCTTT. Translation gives CASSLWVGQEAFF.